These T cell receptor beta chains were read from a single sample in a study of blood T cell repertoires in COVID-19. Generated by immunoSEQ multiplex PCR, the TCRdb table keeps only in-frame clones and is missing some. Altogether around 130,000 clones are present, around nine tenths being singletons, with the ten largest covering 2% to 2.5%. The sample was peripheral blood. These receptors were collected from a woman in her 50s with acute or convalescent COVID-19. CDR3s include the opening cysteine and the closing phenylalanine or tryptophan. A D gene is named only where the DNA matches it firmly. A clone size is listed for some rows: how often the clone was seen (once, few, many), or a class if it is expanded.

>-|13|TRBJ1-5|-|TRBV30
CAWSVGSDQPQHF
TGTGCCTGGAGTGTAGGGAGTGATCAGCCCCAGCATTTT
>-|15|TRBJ2-5|TRBD2|TRBV11-2
CASSLAAGGEKTQYF
TGTGCCAGCAGCTTAGCAGCGGGGGGGGAAAAGACCCAGTACTTC
>-|14|TRBJ2-3|TRBD1|TRBV9
CASSEWTGRNTQYF
TGTGCCAGCAGCGAATGGACAGGGAGAAATACGCAGTATTTT
>-|13|TRBJ2-5|-|TRBV6-5
CASGSGLQETQYF
TGTGCCAGCGGCTCTGGTCTCCAAGAGACCCAGTACTTC
>-|15|TRBJ1-5|-|TRBV7-9
CASSFSEGVGQPQHF
TGTGCCAGCAGCTTTTCGGAGGGCGTCGGTCAGCCCCAGCATTTT
>-|14|TRBJ1-6|-|TRBV7-2
CASSLGTDSSPLHF
TGTGCCAGCAGCTTAGGGACAGACTCTTCACCCCTCCACTTT
>-|15|TRBJ1-5|-|TRBV9
CASSVGAEEGQPQHF
TGTGCCAGCAGCGTAGGTGCGGAGGAAGGTCAGCCCCAGCATTTT
>once|16|TRBJ1-6|TRBD1|TRBV18
CASSPTDREYNSPLHF
TGTGCCAGCTCACCGACGGACAGGGAGTATAATTCACCCCTCCACTTT
>-|17|TRBJ2-3|-|TRBV11-2
CASSLVRRVWSTDTQYF
TGTGCCAGCAGCTTAGTCCGCAGGGTATGGAGCACAGATACGCAGTATTTT
>-|13|TRBJ2-2|-|TRBV5-4
CAEGGPNTGELFF
TGTGCGGAGGGGGGGCCGAACACCGGGGAGCTGTTTTTT
>-|14|TRBJ1-1|TRBD1|TRBV5-1
CASSSGGGDTEAFF
TGCGCCAGCAGCTCAGGGGGTGGGGACACTGAAGCTTTCTTT
>-|15|TRBJ1-5|TRBD1|TRBV5-6
CASRRQGARNQPQHF
TGTGCCAGCAGGAGACAGGGGGCTAGGAATCAGCCCCAGCATTTT
>-|15|TRBJ1-1|TRBD1|TRBV5-4
CASRPRQGPNTEAFF
TGTGCCAGCAGGCCTCGACAGGGACCGAACACTGAAGCTTTCTTT
>-|16|TRBJ1-5|TRBD1|TRBV19
CASSIPPGQAVQPQHF
TGTGCCAGTAGTATTCCCCCGGGACAGGCGGTTCAGCCCCAGCATTTT
>-|15|TRBJ1-2|TRBD1|TRBV5-4
CASSLQGGVSFGYTF
TGTGCCAGCAGCTTACAAGGGGGCGTAAGTTTTGGCTACACCTTC
>-|13|TRBJ2-3|-|TRBV24-1
CATSTGSTDTQYF
TGTGCCACCAGTACCGGGAGTACAGATACGCAGTATTTT
>once|15|TRBJ1-5|TRBD1|TRBV19
CASSIGTGGNQPQHF
TGTGCCAGTAGTATAGGGACAGGGGGCAATCAGCCCCAGCATTTT
>-|19|TRBJ2-1|-|TRBV7-9
CASSYPGVRKARTYNEQFF
TGTGCCAGCAGTTACCCCGGGGTCCGGAAAGCGCGAACCTACAATGAGCAGTTCTTC
>-|16|TRBJ1-2|-|TRBV14
CASSQGAVTQGWPILF
TGTGCCAGCAGCCAAGGTGCGGTGACGCAGGGATGGCCAATTCTCTTC
>-|11|TRBJ1-5|-|TRBV23-1
CASSPDQPQHF
TGCGCCAGCAGTCCAGATCAGCCCCAGCATTTT
>-|14|TRBJ2-3|-|TRBV7-2
CASSLKAGRDTQYF
TGTGCCAGCAGCTTAAAAGCGGGCCGAGATACGCAGTATTTT
>-|14|TRBJ1-1|-|TRBV11-2
CASSLAAGNTEAFF
TGTGCCAGCAGCTTAGCAGCGGGGAACACTGAAGCTTTCTTT
>-|15|TRBJ2-1|TRBD1|TRBV2
CASSAQGSSYNEQFF
TGTGCCAGCAGTGCACAGGGGAGCTCCTACAATGAGCAGTTCTTC
>few|16|TRBJ2-5|TRBD2|TRBV28
CASSYGTSGRTETQYF
TGTGCCAGCAGTTATGGGACTAGCGGGAGGACGGAGACCCAGTACTTC
>-|16|TRBJ1-2|-|TRBV4-1
CASSHPRQVRSYGYTF
TGCGCCAGCAGCCACCCCAGACAGGTTCGGTCCTATGGCTACACCTTC
>-|13|TRBJ1-1|TRBD1|TRBV7-2
CASSLEQGTEAFF
TGTGCCAGCAGCTTAGAACAGGGGACTGAAGCTTTCTTT
>-|15|TRBJ2-5|-|TRBV7-6
CANSLGFGGQETQYF
TGTGCCAACAGCTTAGGATTTGGGGGGCAAGAGACCCAGTACTTC
>-|13|TRBJ1-2|-|TRBV30
CAWSVNRAGGYTF
TGTGCCTGGAGTGTGAACAGGGCCGGCGGCTACACCTTC
>-|15|TRBJ1-2|TRBD1|TRBV15
CATSRGTGDNYGYTF
TGTGCCACCAGCAGGGGGACAGGGGATAACTATGGCTACACCTTC
>-|14|TRBJ1-5|TRBD1|TRBV18
CASSGTGTDQPQHF
TGTGCCAGCTCCGGGACAGGGACAGATCAGCCCCAGCATTTT
>-|20|TRBJ2-1|TRBD2|TRBV6-1
CASSEEAGGPFSGSYNEQFF
TGTGCCAGCAGTGAAGAAGCGGGGGGGCCATTCTCAGGGTCCTACAATGAGCAGTTCTTC
>-|13|TRBJ1-3|-|TRBV18
CASSPGPGNTIYF
TGTGCCAGCTCACCAGGGCCTGGAAACACCATATATTTT
>-|14|TRBJ2-7|-|TRBV9
CASSADLTSYEQYF
TGTGCCAGCAGCGCGGACTTGACTTCCTACGAGCAGTACTTC
>few|12|TRBJ1-3|TRBD1|TRBV29-1
CSVQGAGNTIYF
TGCAGCGTTCAGGGGGCGGGAAACACCATATATTTT
>-|14|TRBJ2-5|TRBD1|TRBV5-8
CASRGTGGEETQYF
TGTGCCAGCAGGGGGACAGGGGGCGAGGAGACCCAGTACTTC
>-|17|TRBJ1-5|-|TRBV6-1
CASSEILAGYSNQPQHF
TGTGCCAGCAGTGAAATTTTGGCAGGCTATAGCAATCAGCCCCAGCATTTT
>-|12|TRBJ1-1|TRBD1|TRBV30
CAWNRGLPEAFF
TGTGCCTGGAACAGGGGGCTACCTGAAGCTTTCTTT
>-|14|TRBJ1-5|-|TRBV30
CAWSVGGAQQPQHF
TGTGCCTGGAGTGTAGGGGGGGCGCAGCAGCCCCAGCATTTT
>-|13|TRBJ1-6|-|TRBV7-9
CASSTSPISPLHF
TGTGCCAGCAGCACATCCCCCATTTCACCCCTCCACTTT
>-|14|TRBJ2-4|TRBD1|TRBV25-1
CASNRDRGPNIRYF
TGTGCCAGCAATCGGGACAGGGGGCCGAACATTCGGTACTTC
>-|14|TRBJ1-1|TRBD1|TRBV19
CASEGQGRGTEAFF
TGTGCCAGTGAGGGACAGGGCAGAGGTACTGAAGCTTTCTTT